The 28 T cell receptor beta chains reported below all come from one sample, sequenced in a study of cytomegalovirus exposure and HLA in healthy donors. With 60 Vbeta and 13 Jbeta primers, the PCR was carried out. The data were produced by immunoSEQ multiplex PCR, yet TCRdb's version contains in-frame clones alone and is incomplete. The sample shows about 150,000 clones, 64% of them seen only once. Input material: PBMCs. The origin of the receptors is a woman younger than 45 in good health and CMV-seropositive.

This clone was observed once. The J gene is TRBJ1-1, the V gene TRBV5-1, with D possibly being TRBD1 (6 bases). The V gene's germline CDR1 is SGHRS and CDR2 YFSETQ. V was trimmed by 6 bases and J by 4 bases, leaving 16 bases between them. The CDR3 has 14 residues. This CDR3 reads CASTSTGLGTEAFF. The DNA for the CDR3 is TGCGCCAGCACTTCTACAGGGCTCGGCACTGAAGCTTTCTTT. The entire variable domain, with the rest obtained from reference TRBV5-1 and TRBJ1-1, is as follows: KAGVTQTPRYLIKTRGQQVTLSCSPISGHRSVSWYQQTPGQGLQFLFEYFSETQRNKGNFPGRFSGRQFSNSRSEMNVSTLELGDSALYLCASTSTGLGTEAFFGQGTRLTVV.

This clone was observed a single time. Other DNA sequences from this sample encode an identical CDR3 as well. The chain is built from TRBV7-9 and TRBJ2-5; D not certain. Germline-derived CDR1 and CDR2 are SEHNR and FQNEAQ (reference sequence). This CDR3 comprises 12 residues. The germline V and J ends were trimmed by 0 bases and 5 bases, with 4 bases remaining between them. CDR3 protein: CASSLAGETQYF. In DNA, the CDR3 is TGTGCCAGCAGCTTAGCCGGGGAGACCCAGTACTTC. Together with reference TRBV7-9 and TRBJ2-5, the CDR3 gives the full variable domain: DTGVSQNPRHKITKRGQNVTFRCDPISEHNRLYWYRQTLGQGPEFLTYFQNEAQLEKSRLLSDRFSAERPKGSFSTLEIQRTEQGDSAMYLCASSLAGETQYFGPGTRLLVL.

The V and J genes are TRBV7-6 and TRBJ2-5; TRBD2 aligns across 13 bases. This CDR3 is 16 amino acids long. The germline V gene has CDR1 SGHVS and CDR2 FNYEAQ. The V segment lost 4 bases and the J segment 4 bases; nucleotides outside the gene matches: 6. The DNA of the CDR3 is TGTGCCAGCAGCTCTGGGACTAGCGGGGAAGGAGAGACCCAGTACTTC. Protein: CASSSGTSGEGETQYF.

The V call is TRBV2, the J call TRBJ2-1; D perhaps matches TRBD1 (5 bases). The CDR3 has 16 amino acids. V was pared by 8 bases and J by 5 bases, with 22 bases between. In germline, CDR1 is SNHLY, CDR2 FYNNEI. As DNA, the CDR3 is TGTGCCAGCTTCATTCCCCCTTGGGGCCGCGACAATGAGCAGTTCTTC. It specifies CASFIPPWGRDNEQFF.

The V call is TRBV6-4, the J call TRBJ2-3; 15 nucleotides agree with TRBD2. After removal of 3 bases from V and 5 bases from J, the junction contained 0 bases not matched to a gene. The CDR3 is 15 residues long. Germline CDR1 MRHNA, CDR2 SNTAGT. The CDR3, as DNA: TGTGCCAGCAGTGAGGGACTAGCGGGGGGAGATACGCAGTATTTT. This gives the protein CASSEGLAGGDTQYF.

The chain couples TRBV2 to TRBJ1-5; tentative D call: TRBD1 (5 bases). With 3 bases removed from V and 0 bases from J, the gap between germline ends came to 9 bases. The CDR3 runs 15 residues. CDR1 SNHLY and CDR2 FYNNEI come from the germline V gene. CDR3 DNA: TGTGCCAGCAGTGATATGGGGGGTAGCAATCAGCCCCAGCATTTT. Its translation is CASSDMGGSNQPQHF.

The chain has TRBV7-9 and TRBJ2-7; 10 bases align to TRBD1. The CDR3 extends over 15 amino acids. V dropped 5 bases and J dropped 2; count of bases not matched to a gene: 6. The germline V gene has CDR1 SEHNR and CDR2 FQNEAQ (reference sequence). CDR3 amino acids: CASSATGTGAYEQYF. DNA of the CDR3: TGTGCCAGCAGCGCAACCGGGACAGGGGCCTACGAGCAGTACTTC.

The V gene is TRBV5-1, the J gene TRBJ2-5; 9 bases align to TRBD1. CDR3 length equals 15 residues. Germline V gives CDR1 SGHRS, CDR2 YFSETQ. Trimming removed 4 bases from V and 5 bases from J; junction bases left unmatched: 9. The CDR3 DNA reads as TGCGCCAGCAGCCGACCTACAGGGGGCGGTGAGACCCAGTACTTC. It translates to CASSRPTGGGETQYF.

This chain links TRBV5-3 with TRBJ1-2; no definite D call. TRBV5-3 is recorded as an ORF, its role being uncertain. The CDR3 consists of 15 residues. With 0 bases removed from V and 0 bases from J, the gap between germline ends came to 9 bases. The CDR3 region is CARSLDEGTNYGYTF. In DNA form, the CDR3 reads TGTGCCAGAAGCTTGGACGAGGGAACTAACTATGGCTACACCTTC.

This clone was seen a handful of times. The gene calls are TRBV6-1 and TRBJ1-2; 7 nucleotides line up with TRBD1. Germline lookup yields CDR1 MNHNS and CDR2 SASEGT. The CDR3 spans 13 residues. Trimming removed 8 bases from V and 4 bases from J; junction bases left unmatched: 7. Here the CDR3 reads CASRWTGGYGYTF. CDR3 coding DNA: TGTGCCAGCCGCTGGACAGGAGGCTATGGCTACACCTTC.

The chain couples TRBV10-3 to TRBJ1-2; D uncertain. Trimming took off 2 bases at V and 1 base at J, with 23 bases between the two ends. Germline V gene sequence: CDR1 ENHRY, CDR2 SYGVKD. The CDR3 is made up of 19 amino acids. The CDR3 DNA is TGTGCCATCAGTGAGCCCGGGCGGGCCAGGCCGCATCTTAACTATGGCTACACCTTC. It encodes CAISEPGRARPHLNYGYTF.

The rearrangement uses TRBV5-1 and TRBJ2-7; 7 bases are shared with TRBD2. J was trimmed by 3 bases and V by 0 bases; bases with no gene match: 6. The CDR3 extends over 15 amino acids. Looked up from germline, CDR1 is SGHRS and CDR2 is YFSETQ. CDR3 sequence (DNA): TGCGCCAGCAGCTTGGGCGGGACTATATACTACGAGCAGTACTTC. Translation gives CASSLGGTIYYEQYF.

This chain uses TRBV27 with TRBJ2-1, with 13 bases identical to TRBD2. Germline V lookup: CDR1 MNHEY, CDR2 SMNVEV (reference sequence). The junction had 0 bases not matched to a gene; V was cut back by 0 bases and J by 10 bases. The CDR3 has 14 amino acids. The DNA of the CDR3 is TGTGCCAGCAGTTTATCGACTAGCGGGAGGGAGCAGTTCTTC. It yields the protein CASSLSTSGREQFF.

The rearrangement uses TRBV6-5 and TRBJ2-7, with 8 nucleotides matching TRBD2. Germline values: CDR1 MNHEY, CDR2 SVGAGI. V dropped 6 bases and J dropped 2; count of bases not matched to a gene: 9. There are 15 residues in the CDR3. CDR3 nucleotides: TGTGCCAGCAGGCCCAAAACGGGACTAGCCTACGAGCAGTACTTC. Its translation: CASRPKTGLAYEQYF.

This clone was seen more than once but under ten times. The rearrangement joins TRBV5-6 to TRBJ1-5, with D uncertain. Germline CDR1 SGHDT, CDR2 YYEEEE. V shed 4 bases and J shed 3 bases, with 11 bases lying between them. The CDR3 runs 14 residues. CDR3 in amino acids: CASSRGGPNQPQHF. The CDR3 DNA sequence: TGTGCCAGCAGCCGGGGAGGACCCAATCAGCCCCAGCATTTT.

This clone was detected once. The chain is built from TRBV5-1 and TRBJ2-7; the match to TRBD2 covers 10 bases. The CDR3 runs 19 residues. With V trimmed by 5 bases and J by 1 base, 18 bases remained unmatched. Per the germline V gene, CDR1 is SGHRS and CDR2 is YFSETQ. The chain's CDR3 is CASSFLTSGMDGGSYEQYF. CDR3 sequence (DNA): TGCGCCAGCAGTTTCCTTACTAGCGGGATGGACGGTGGGTCCTACGAGCAGTACTTC.

V gene TRBV18 combines with J gene TRBJ1-2, with D perhaps matching TRBD1 (5 bases). V gave up 3 bases and J gave up 4 bases, with 9 bases separating them. The CDR3 is 13 amino acids. Looked up from germline, CDR1 is KGHSH and CDR2 is LQKENI. The CDR3 spells CASSPQGFYGYTF. CDR3 bases: TGTGCCAGCTCACCTCAGGGTTTCTATGGCTACACCTTC.

In its sample, this clone was seen a few times. The rearrangement uses TRBV10-1 and TRBJ1-5; D not certain. The V and J ends lost 10 bases and 7 bases respectively, with 14 bases between them. The V gene's germline CDR1 is WNHNN and CDR2 SYGVQD (reference sequence). The CDR3 length is 12 residues. CDR3 region: CATGPGGQPQHF. CDR3 bases: TGCGCCACCGGCCCTGGAGGGCAGCCCCAGCATTTT.

The chain employs TRBV2 and TRBJ2-1, with 11 bases identical to TRBD2. The V gene end was trimmed by 5 bases and the J gene end by 9 bases; junction bases not matched to a gene: 9. CDR1 is SNHLY and CDR2 is FYNNEI in the germline V gene. The CDR3 covers 15 residues. In nucleotides, the CDR3 is TGTGCCAGCAGTTTGGAGCTAGCGGGAGGTCTTGAGCAGTTCTTC. This codes for CASSLELAGGLEQFF.

This clone was found a few times. The chain recombines TRBV7-9 with TRBJ2-5, with 8 positions matching TRBD1. The better agreement between TRBJ2-7 and the DNA end casts doubt on the J call. The germline V gene has CDR1 SEHNR and CDR2 FQNEAQ (reference sequence). The CDR3 runs to 13 residues. The CDR3 bases are TGTGCCAGCAGCGCCACAGGGGGAGGCGAGCAGTACTTC. Its protein product is CASSATGGGEQYF.

This sequence joins TRBV2 and TRBJ2-7, with a possible D match to TRBD1 (5 bases). With 8 bases removed from V and 3 bases from J, the gap between germline ends came to 14 bases. The CDR3 runs to 13 residues. Germline V gene data show CDR1 as SNHLY and CDR2 as FYNNEI. The CDR3 loop is CASVGRVSYEQYF. The CDR3 bases are TGTGCCAGCGTAGGCAGGGTAAGCTACGAGCAGTACTTC.

This clone was counted only a few times. In this CDR3 the conserved last residue, phenylalanine or tryptophan, is missing, so a read error is likely. J is TRBJ1-2 and V is TRBV27; 12 nucleotides match TRBD1. CDR1 and CDR2 from the germline V gene are MNHEY and SMNVEV (reference sequence). This CDR3 has 15 residues. The V gene end was trimmed by 10 bases and the J gene end by 8 bases; junction bases not matched to a gene: 14. The CDR3 sequence: CAIWVPGQGARGYTV. The CDR3 DNA follows: TGTGCCATCTGGGTTCCGGGACAGGGGGCTCGGGGCTACACCGTC.

This clone has just a few counts. This rearrangement joins TRBV10-3 to TRBJ2-5; TRBD1 matches at 7 bases. After removal of 8 bases from V and 1 base from J, the junction contained 4 bases not matched to a gene. This CDR3 is built from 13 residues. Per germline, CDR1 ENHRY and CDR2 SYGVKD. This CDR3 reads CAIGRTGQETQYF. The CDR3 DNA reads TGTGCCATCGGACGGACAGGCCAAGAGACCCAGTACTTC.

V and J are TRBV28 and TRBJ1-1, with D perhaps matching TRBD1 (6 bases). The V end lost 6 bases, the J end lost 11 bases, and 16 bases lay between the germline ends. This CDR3 has 12 residues. Germline lookup yields CDR1 MDHEN and CDR2 SYDVKM. The DNA of the CDR3 is TGTGCCAGCAGCCTACGGACAGTCCGTGCTTTCTTT. Its translation: CASSLRTVRAFF.

This clone was detected only a few times. The genes are TRBV30 and TRBJ1-1; TRBD1 is a possible D gene (5 bases). V dropped 2 bases and J dropped 6 bases, with 7 bases sitting between them. The V gene's germline CDR1 is GTSNPN and CDR2 SVGIG (reference sequence). The CDR3 totals 11 residues. The CDR3 spells CAWSWGAEAFF. CDR3 in DNA: TGTGCCTGGAGTTGGGGGGCTGAAGCTTTCTTT.

In DNA, the CDR3 is TGTGCCAGCAGTTTGCCTCTGAGCGGGGGGACAAATGAGCAGTTCTTC. As protein: CASSLPLSGGTNEQFF. The rearrangement links TRBV28 to TRBJ2-1; 9 nucleotides match TRBD2. Germline values: CDR1 MDHEN, CDR2 SYDVKM. The trim removed 3 bases at V and 7 bases at J, leaving 10 bases unmatched. The CDR3 loop spans 16 amino acids.

This chain joins TRBV7-8 and TRBJ1-5; TRBD1 agrees at 7 bases. Trimming at V came to 5 bases and at J to 0 bases, leaving 4 bases not matched to a gene. The CDR3 covers 15 residues. Germline V gene lookup returns CDR1 SGHVS and CDR2 FQNEAQ. CDR3 residues: CASSPQGISNQPQHF. CDR3 sequence (DNA): TGTGCCAGCAGCCCACAGGGGATTAGCAATCAGCCCCAGCATTTT.

This sequence joins TRBV19 and TRBJ2-1; 9 bases line up with TRBD2. After removal of 6 bases from V and 4 bases from J, the junction contained 4 bases not matched to a gene. The germline gives CDR1 LNHDA, CDR2 SQIVND (reference sequence). The CDR3 has 14 amino acids. Written as DNA, the CDR3 is TGTGCCAGTAGGGAGCGGGGGGTTTACAATGAGCAGTTCTTC. It codes for CASRERGVYNEQFF. The full variable domain, completed using reference TRBV19 and TRBJ2-1, is DGGITQSPKYLFRKEGQNVTLSCEQNLNHDAMYWYRQDPGQGLRLIYYSQIVNDFQKGDIAEGYSVSREKKESFPLTVTSAQKNPTAFYLCASRERGVYNEQFFGPGTRLTVL.